This T cell receptor (beta chain) emerged from a study of blood T cell repertoires in COVID-19. Study context: T cells, B-cell-depleted T cells, or PBMCs provided the cDNA or gDNA that served as material.

TCRdb keeps only in-frame clones here, not all; method: immunoSEQ multiplex PCR. The repertoire has about 190,000 clones, less than 90% of them found once; the top ten carry about 3.2%. In germline, CDR1 is SGHVS, CDR2 FQNEAQ. Trimming took 5 bases from V and 4 from J; bases not matched to a gene: 9. This CDR3 is 16 amino acids long. A case of COVID-19 had been met by exposed participants within 2 weeks before study entry. Source material: PBMCs or T cells enriched from blood (not recorded which). This TCR came from a woman aged 25 to 45 who had been exposed to COVID-19. The rearrangement joins TRBV7-8 to TRBJ2-1; TRBD2 matches at 9 bases. Written as DNA, the CDR3 is TGTGCCAGCAGCAATATGGGACTAGCAGTTTACAATGAGCAGTTCTTC. As protein: CASSNMGLAVYNEQFF.